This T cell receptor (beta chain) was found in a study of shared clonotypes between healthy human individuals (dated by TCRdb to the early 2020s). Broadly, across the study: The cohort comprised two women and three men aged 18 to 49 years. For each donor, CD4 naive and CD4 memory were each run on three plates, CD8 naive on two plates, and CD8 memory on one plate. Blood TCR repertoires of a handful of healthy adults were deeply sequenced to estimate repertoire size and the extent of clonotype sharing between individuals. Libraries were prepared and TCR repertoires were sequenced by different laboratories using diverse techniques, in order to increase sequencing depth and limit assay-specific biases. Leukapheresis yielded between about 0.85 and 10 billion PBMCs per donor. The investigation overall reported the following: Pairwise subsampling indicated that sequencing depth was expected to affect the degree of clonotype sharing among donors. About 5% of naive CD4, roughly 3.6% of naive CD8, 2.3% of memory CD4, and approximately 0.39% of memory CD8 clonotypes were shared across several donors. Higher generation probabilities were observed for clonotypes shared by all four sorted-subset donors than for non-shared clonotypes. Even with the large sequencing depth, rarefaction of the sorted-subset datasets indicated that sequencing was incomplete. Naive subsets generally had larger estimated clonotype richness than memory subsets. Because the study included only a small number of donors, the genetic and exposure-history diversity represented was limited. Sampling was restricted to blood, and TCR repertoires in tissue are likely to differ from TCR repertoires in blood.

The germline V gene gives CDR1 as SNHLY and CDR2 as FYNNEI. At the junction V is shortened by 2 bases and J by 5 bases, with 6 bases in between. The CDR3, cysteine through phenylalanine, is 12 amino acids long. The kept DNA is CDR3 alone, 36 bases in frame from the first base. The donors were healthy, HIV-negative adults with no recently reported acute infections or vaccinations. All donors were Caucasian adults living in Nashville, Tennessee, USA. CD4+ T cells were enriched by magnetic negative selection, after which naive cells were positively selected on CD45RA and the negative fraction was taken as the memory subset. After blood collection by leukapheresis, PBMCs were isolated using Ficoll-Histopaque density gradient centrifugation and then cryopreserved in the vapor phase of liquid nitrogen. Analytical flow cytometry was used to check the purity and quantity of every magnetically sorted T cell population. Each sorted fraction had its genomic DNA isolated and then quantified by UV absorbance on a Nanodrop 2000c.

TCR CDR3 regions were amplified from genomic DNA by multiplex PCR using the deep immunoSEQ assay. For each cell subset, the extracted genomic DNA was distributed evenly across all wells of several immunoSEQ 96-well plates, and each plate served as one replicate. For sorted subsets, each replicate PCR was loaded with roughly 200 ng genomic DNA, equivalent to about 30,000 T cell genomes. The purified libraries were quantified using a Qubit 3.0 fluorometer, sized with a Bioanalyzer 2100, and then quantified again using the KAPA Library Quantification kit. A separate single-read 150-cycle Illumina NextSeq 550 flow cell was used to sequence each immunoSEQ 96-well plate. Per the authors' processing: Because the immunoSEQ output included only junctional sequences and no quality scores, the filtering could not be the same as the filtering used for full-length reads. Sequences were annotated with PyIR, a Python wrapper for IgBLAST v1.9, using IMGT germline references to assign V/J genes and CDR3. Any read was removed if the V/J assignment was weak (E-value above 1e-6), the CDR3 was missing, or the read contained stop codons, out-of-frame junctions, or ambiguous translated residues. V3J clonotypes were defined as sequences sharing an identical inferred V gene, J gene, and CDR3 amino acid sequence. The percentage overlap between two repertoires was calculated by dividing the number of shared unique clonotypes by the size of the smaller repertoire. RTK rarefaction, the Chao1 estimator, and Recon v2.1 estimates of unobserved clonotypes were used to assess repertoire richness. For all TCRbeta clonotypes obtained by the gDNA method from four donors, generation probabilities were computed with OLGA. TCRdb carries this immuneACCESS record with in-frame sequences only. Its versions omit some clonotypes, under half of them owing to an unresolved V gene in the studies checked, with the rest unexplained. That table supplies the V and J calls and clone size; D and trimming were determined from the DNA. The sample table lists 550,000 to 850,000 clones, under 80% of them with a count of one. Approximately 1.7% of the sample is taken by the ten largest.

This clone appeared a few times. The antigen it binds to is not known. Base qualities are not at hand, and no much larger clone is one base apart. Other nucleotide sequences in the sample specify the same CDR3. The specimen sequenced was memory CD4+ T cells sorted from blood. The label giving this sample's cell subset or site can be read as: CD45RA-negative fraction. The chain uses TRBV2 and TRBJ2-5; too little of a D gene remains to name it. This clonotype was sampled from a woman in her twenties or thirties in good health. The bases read TGTGCCAGCAGTGAAAGGCGTGAGACCCAGTACTTC. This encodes CASSERRETQYF.